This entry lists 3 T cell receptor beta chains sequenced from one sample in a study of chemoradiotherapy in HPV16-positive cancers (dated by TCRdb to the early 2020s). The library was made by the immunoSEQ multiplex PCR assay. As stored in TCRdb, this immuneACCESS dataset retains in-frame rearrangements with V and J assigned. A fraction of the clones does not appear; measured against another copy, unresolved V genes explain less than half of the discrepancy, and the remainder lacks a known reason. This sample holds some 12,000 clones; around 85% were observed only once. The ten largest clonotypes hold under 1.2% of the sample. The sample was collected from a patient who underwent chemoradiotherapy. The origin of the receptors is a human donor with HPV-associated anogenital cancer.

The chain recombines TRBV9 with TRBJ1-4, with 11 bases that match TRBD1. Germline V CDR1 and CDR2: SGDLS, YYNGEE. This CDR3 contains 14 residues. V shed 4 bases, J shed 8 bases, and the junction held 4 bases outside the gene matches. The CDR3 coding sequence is TGTGCCAGCAGCCCAGGGACAGGGGGAGAAAAACTGTTTTTT. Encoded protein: CASSPGTGGEKLFF.

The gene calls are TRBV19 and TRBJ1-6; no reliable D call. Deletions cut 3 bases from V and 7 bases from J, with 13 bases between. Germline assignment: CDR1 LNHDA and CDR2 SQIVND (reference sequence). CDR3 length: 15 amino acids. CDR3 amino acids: CASSIRARLNSPLHF. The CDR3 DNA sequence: TGTGCCAGTAGTATCCGGGCCAGGTTGAATTCACCCCTCCACTTT.

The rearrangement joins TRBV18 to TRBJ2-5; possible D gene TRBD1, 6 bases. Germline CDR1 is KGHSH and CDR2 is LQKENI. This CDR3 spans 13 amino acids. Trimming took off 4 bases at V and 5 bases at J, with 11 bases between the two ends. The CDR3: CASSLRGDETQYF. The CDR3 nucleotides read TGTGCCAGCTCACTCAGGGGAGATGAGACCCAGTACTTC.